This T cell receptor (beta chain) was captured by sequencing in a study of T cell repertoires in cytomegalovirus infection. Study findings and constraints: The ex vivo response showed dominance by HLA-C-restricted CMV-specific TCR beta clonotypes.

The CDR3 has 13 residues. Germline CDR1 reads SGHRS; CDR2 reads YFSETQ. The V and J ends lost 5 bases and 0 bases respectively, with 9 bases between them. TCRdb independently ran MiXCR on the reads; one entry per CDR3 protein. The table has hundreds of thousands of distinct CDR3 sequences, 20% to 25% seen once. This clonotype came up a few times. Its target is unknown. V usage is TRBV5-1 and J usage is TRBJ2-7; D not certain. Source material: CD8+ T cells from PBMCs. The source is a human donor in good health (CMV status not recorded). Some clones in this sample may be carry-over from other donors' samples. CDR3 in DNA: TGCGCCAGCAGAGTTGGGAACTCCTACGAGCAGTACGTC. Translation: CASRVGNSYEQYV.